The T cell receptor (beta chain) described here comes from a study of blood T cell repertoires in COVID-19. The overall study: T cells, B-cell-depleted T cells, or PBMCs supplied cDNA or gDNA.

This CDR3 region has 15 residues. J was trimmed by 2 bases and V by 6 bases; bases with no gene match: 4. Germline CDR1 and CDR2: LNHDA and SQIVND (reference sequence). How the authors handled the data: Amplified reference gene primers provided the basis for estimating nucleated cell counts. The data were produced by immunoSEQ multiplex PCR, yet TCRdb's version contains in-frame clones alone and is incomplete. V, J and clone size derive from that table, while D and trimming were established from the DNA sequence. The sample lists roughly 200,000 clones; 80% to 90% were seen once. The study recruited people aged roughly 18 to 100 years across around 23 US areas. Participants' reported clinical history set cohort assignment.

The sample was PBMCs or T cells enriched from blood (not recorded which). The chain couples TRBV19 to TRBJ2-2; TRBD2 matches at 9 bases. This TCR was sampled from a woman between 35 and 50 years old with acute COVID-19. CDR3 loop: CASSASGTNTGELFF. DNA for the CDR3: TGTGCCAGTAGCGCTAGCGGGACCAACACCGGGGAGCTGTTTTTT.